Following are 6 T cell receptor beta chains from one sample sequenced in a study of cytomegalovirus exposure and HLA in healthy donors. The PCR had 60 Vbeta and 13 Jbeta primers. Libraries were prepared by immunoSEQ multiplex PCR; TCRdb keeps only in-frame clonotypes and omits some of them. This sample's clone table lists tens of thousands of clones. The sequenced sample consisted of PBMCs. The receptors were gathered from a woman aged 60-75 years in good health and CMV-seronegative.

CDR3 in DNA: TGCGCCAGCAGTGAATTGGGGACAGGGGCTGACAATGAGCAGTTCTTC. Residues: CASSELGTGADNEQFF. The chain links TRBV10-2 to TRBJ2-1, with 10 bases lining up with TRBD1. Looked up from germline, CDR1 is WSHSY and CDR2 is SAAADI. The length of the CDR3 is 16 residues. The J segment lost 5 bases and the V segment lost 3 bases, leaving 7 bases of the junction unmatched.

The chain is built from TRBV28 and TRBJ2-3; 8 bases map to TRBD2. V dropped 6 bases and J dropped 6; count of bases not matched to a gene: 17. The CDR3 covers 17 residues. Germline V gives CDR1 MDHEN, CDR2 SYDVKM. The chain's CDR3 is CASSPPLAGRQRDTQYF. The CDR3 DNA reads as TGTGCCAGCAGCCCTCCTCTAGCGGGCCGGCAGCGGGATACGCAGTATTTT.

The chain carries TRBV4-3 and TRBJ2-7, with 7 bases identical to TRBD1. This CDR3 region has 15 residues. The trim removed 0 bases at V and 2 bases at J, leaving 4 bases unmatched. Germline V gene data show CDR1 as LGHNA and CDR2 as YSLEER. CDR3 bases: TGCGCCAGCAGCCAAGACCGGGACAGCACCTACGAGCAGTACTTC. It translates to CASSQDRDSTYEQYF.

The rearrangement joins TRBV2 to TRBJ2-3, with TRBD2 identical over 13 bases. The CDR3 spans 15 residues. J gave up 4 bases and V 7 bases, and 5 bases lay outside the gene matches. The germline V gene has CDR1 SNHLY and CDR2 FYNNEI. CDR3 DNA sequence: TGTGCCAGCACCGGACTAGCGGGAGTCGCAGATACGCAGTATTTT. This gives the protein CASTGLAGVADTQYF.

V is TRBV19 and J is TRBJ1-1; 9 bases fit TRBD1. The CDR3 is 14 amino acids. V lost 5 bases to trimming and J lost 6 bases; unmatched junction nucleotides: 7. The V gene's germline CDR1 is LNHDA and CDR2 SQIVND (reference sequence). CDR3 sequence: CASSPGQGPSEAFF. CDR3 coding DNA: TGTGCCAGTAGTCCCGGACAGGGGCCTTCTGAAGCTTTCTTT.

The chain links TRBV7-2 to TRBJ2-3, with 7 positions matching TRBD1. Germline CDR1 SGHTA, CDR2 FQGNSA. The CDR3 is 17 residues long. Trimming took 5 bases from V and 2 from J; bases not matched to a gene: 13. The CDR3 sequence: CASSPHLPGQYTDTQYF. CDR3 in DNA: TGTGCCAGCAGCCCCCATCTACCGGGACAGTACACAGATACGCAGTATTTT.